The next 20 T cell receptor beta chains were all read from a single sample in a study of glioma-infiltrating T cells. Using RNA template, CDR3s of TCR alpha and beta were amplified with iRepertoire arm-PCR. TCRdb reprocessed the multiplex PCR reads with MiXCR, giving one entry per CDR3 protein. In the table there are approximately 400,000 distinct CDR3 sequences, less than 50% of which are singletons. The sample was glioma tissue, nonneoplastic brain tissue, or PBMCs (not recorded which). These receptors all stem from a human donor with low-grade glioma or glioblastoma, undergoing nonglioma brain surgery, or in good health (not recorded which).

The chain recombines TRBV19 with TRBJ1-1, with 7 bases fitting TRBD1. Germline V CDR1 and CDR2: LNHDA, SQIVND (reference sequence). The CDR3 has 13 residues. Germline trimming cut 5 bases from V and 6 bases from J; bases unmatched to any gene: 6. CDR3 bases: TGTGCCAGTAGTTTGACAGGGTTGGCTGAAGCTTTCTTT. This codes for CASSLTGLAEAFF.

Points on this clonotype: Germline and junction disagree at one end, which may indicate a read error. The rearrangement joins TRBV27 to TRBJ2-5; D may be TRBD1 (6 bases). Germline lookup yields CDR1 MNHEY and CDR2 SMNVEV (reference sequence). CDR3 size: 15 residues. The DNA for the CDR3 is TGTGCCAGCAGCCTTACAGGGTTTAGCTCCTACAATGAGCAGTTC. This encodes CASSLTGFSSYNEQF.

The rearrangement joins TRBV20-1 to TRBJ2-2; TRBD1 matches at 7 bases. Germline V CDR1 and CDR2: DFQATT, SNEGSKA (reference sequence). V trimming: 5 bases; J trimming: 4 bases; junction bases outside the gene matches: 4. The CDR3 is made up of 13 amino acids. The CDR3, as DNA: TGCAGTGCTCGGGGACAGAGCACCGGGGAGCTGTTTTTT. The encoded protein is CSARGQSTGELFF.

This clonotype has only a few counts. J is TRBJ2-1 and V is TRBV19, with 13 bases aligning to TRBD2. Trimming removed 4 bases from V and 9 bases from J; junction bases left unmatched: 6. This CDR3 has 15 residues. Germline assignment: CDR1 LNHDA and CDR2 SQIVND (reference sequence). The CDR3 nucleotides read TGTGCCAGTAGTAGGAGACTAGCGGGAGGTGCTGAGCAGTTCTTC. This translates into CASSRRLAGGAEQFF.

The chain combines TRBV28 with TRBJ2-7, with D hard to call. The germline V gene has CDR1 MDHEN and CDR2 SYDVKM. The CDR3 totals 14 residues. With 2 bases removed from V and 6 bases from J, the gap between germline ends came to 14 bases. The CDR3 sequence is CASSLAPGLGEQYF. The CDR3 coding sequence is TGTGCCAGCAGTTTAGCCCCCGGTCTGGGCGAGCAGTACTTC. The full variable domain, its missing parts supplied by reference TRBV28 and TRBJ2-7, is DVKVTQSSRYLVKRTGEKVFLECVQDMDHENMFWYRQDPGLGLRLIYFSYDVKMKEKGDIPEGYSVSREKKERFSLILESASTNQTSMYLCASSLAPGLGEQYFGPGTRLTVT.

In this sample, this clonotype turned up a few times. This chain joins TRBV20-1 and TRBJ1-1; D is unclear. The germline CDR1 and CDR2 sequences are DFQATT and SNEGSKA (reference sequence). CDR3 length equals 15 residues. V lost 0 bases to trimming and J lost 3 bases, with 14 bases between them. CDR3 sequence reads: CSARDPKGADTEAFF. CDR3 DNA sequence: TGCAGTGCTAGAGATCCAAAGGGTGCGGACACTGAAGCTTTCTTT.

Points on this clonotype: Mismatch with germline at one junction end may stem from a read error. The V call is TRBV2, the J call TRBJ2-3, with D maybe TRBD2 (5 bases). CDR1 and CDR2 from the germline V gene are SNHLY and FYNNEI. This CDR3 contains 15 residues. For the CDR3, the DNA is TGCGCCAGCAGCCAAGAACGAGCGGTCCGGGGTACGCAGTATTTT. Encoded protein: CASSQERAVRGTQYF.

The chain links TRBV11-2 to TRBJ1-2; D unresolved. This CDR3 contains 16 residues. Germline V gene data show CDR1 as SGHAT and CDR2 as FQNNGV. Trimming pared 0 bases from V and 3 bases from J, leaving 14 bases between. Here the CDR3 DNA reads TGTGCCAGCAGCTTAGATACAGTAGAAGGATACTATGGCTACACCTTC. Translation: CASSLDTVEGYYGYTF.

This clonotype was seen more than once but under ten times. This chain joins TRBV2 and TRBJ2-1; D is possibly TRBD2 (5 bases). V was pared by 8 bases and J by 5 bases, with 10 bases between. Germline lookup yields CDR1 SNHLY and CDR2 FYNNEI. The CDR3 length is 12 residues. CDR3 sequence (DNA): TGTGCCAGCCACGGGGAAGACAATGAGCAGTTCTTC. As protein: CASHGEDNEQFF.

Of note for this clonotype: With a much larger clone just one base away, this may be a read error. J is TRBJ1-5 and V is TRBV20-1; D possibly corresponds to TRBD1 (6 bases). CDR3 length equals 16 residues. Germline V gene lookup returns CDR1 DFQATT and CDR2 SNEGSKA (reference sequence). The CDR3 DNA sequence: TGCGGTGCTAGAGGGGGGGGGTCCAATAGCAATCAGCCCCAGCATTTT. Its translation is CGARGGGSNSNQPQHF.

Comment on this clonotype: It may be a read error: a sequence one base away is much more abundant. The gene calls are TRBV15 and TRBJ2-3; D is undetermined. The CDR3 is 13 residues long. Germline V gene data show CDR1 as LNHNV and CDR2 as YYDKDF (reference sequence). CDR3 nucleotide sequence: TGTGCCACCAGCACCGCACACACATATACGCAGTATTTT. Encoded protein: CATSTAHTYTQYF.

This clonotype has more than one count but fewer than ten. The chain has TRBV28 and TRBJ2-7, with D hard to call. This CDR3 is built from 13 residues. Trimming removed 3 bases from V and 1 base from J, with 7 bases in between. Germline V lookup: CDR1 MDHEN, CDR2 SYDVKM. The chain's CDR3 is CASSFPRSYEQYF. For the CDR3, the DNA is TGTGCCAGCAGTTTCCCGAGGTCCTACGAGCAGTACTTC.

As to this clonotype: A much larger clone differs from this one at a single base, so this may be a read error. The gene calls are TRBV20-1 and TRBJ1-5; D is ambiguous. The V gene's germline CDR1 is DFQATT and CDR2 SNEGSKA (reference sequence). The CDR3 totals 12 residues. Trimming removed 8 bases from V and 0 bases from J, with 8 bases in between. CDR3 amino acids: CSYTNSNQPQHF. The CDR3 bases are TGCAGTTACACCAATAGCAATCAGCCCCAGCATTTT.

Remarks on this clonotype: A much larger clone is a single base away; this may be a read error. The rearrangement joins TRBV27 to TRBJ2-3, with a possible D match to TRBD2 (5 bases). V was shortened by 6 bases and J by 2 bases, with 15 bases between the two germline ends. This CDR3 region has 15 residues. CDR1 and CDR2 (germline): MNHEY, SMNVEV (reference sequence). The CDR3 region has the DNA TGTGCCAGCAGCCAGTCGGGATTCTTCACAGATACGCAGTATTTT. It translates to CASSQSGFFTDTQYF.

The chain couples TRBV30 to TRBJ2-1; D gene ambiguous. Germline values: CDR1 GTSNPN, CDR2 SVGIG (reference sequence). This CDR3 has 13 amino acids. V gave up 1 base and J gave up 6 bases, with 10 bases separating them. In nucleotides, the CDR3 is TGTGCCTGGAGTGGGTTTGGTTTCAATGAGCAGTTCTTC. Translation gives CAWSGFGFNEQFF.

This clonotype occurred a few times. The gene calls are TRBV5-4 and TRBJ2-4; TRBD2 aligns across 7 bases. The germline CDR1 and CDR2 sequences are SGHNT and YYREEE (reference sequence). Trimming at V came to 0 bases and at J to 5 bases, leaving 8 bases not matched to a gene. This CDR3 comprises 16 residues. CDR3 sequence reads: CASSLEGGRVENIQYF. DNA of the CDR3: TGTGCCAGCAGCTTGGAAGGCGGGAGAGTCGAAAACATTCAGTACTTC.

This clonotype was seen a handful of times. The chain couples TRBV11-2 to TRBJ2-1, with unresolved D. The CDR3 is 16 amino acids. V was clipped by 5 bases and J by 3 bases, with 17 bases between them. Germline V CDR1 and CDR2: SGHAT, FQNNGV. The CDR3 nucleotides are TGTGCCAGCAGCCCTCATGGCGGAACGAGCTACAATGAGCAGTTCTTC. It translates to CASSPHGGTSYNEQFF.

This sequence joins TRBV7-3 and TRBJ2-1; 12 positions agree with TRBD2. The ends lost 3 bases at V and 6 bases at J; junction bases unmatched: 3. The germline V gene encodes CDR1 SGHTA and CDR2 FQGTGA. This CDR3 has 15 amino acids. The DNA of the CDR3 is TGTGCCAGCAGCTTTCGACTAGCGGGAGTCAATGAGCAGTTCTTC. Translated: CASSFRLAGVNEQFF.

With regard to this clonotype: Being one base from a much bigger clone, this may be a read error. The genes are TRBV20-1 and TRBJ2-3, with D possibly TRBD2 on 6 matching bases. CDR3 size: 14 residues. Per germline, CDR1 DFQATT and CDR2 SNEGSKA (reference sequence). The CDR3 DNA reads as TGCAGTGCTAGAGTTCGGGCTTCGGGGGATAAGCAGTATTTT. It is translated as CSARVRASGDKQYF.

A remark on this clonotype: This sequence may be a read error, since a much larger clone differs from it by one base. V is TRBV6-2 or TRBV6-3 and J is TRBJ2-1; 8 nucleotides match TRBD2. CDR3 length equals 19 residues. CDR1 and CDR2 from the germline V gene are MNHEY and SVGEGT. The V gene end was trimmed by 6 bases and the J gene end by 1 base; junction bases not matched to a gene: 17. CDR3 DNA sequence: TGTGCCAGCAGACTTAGGGGACTAGGGGATCTAGGGTCCTACAATGAGCAGTTCTTC. Translating it yields CASRLRGLGDLGSYNEQFF.